Below, 14 T cell receptor beta chains from the same sample are listed, as sequenced in a study of blood T cell repertoires in COVID-19 (TCRdb year 2020). Receptor libraries were prepared by the immunoSEQ multiplex PCR assay. Sourced from immuneACCESS, this table was stored by TCRdb with only in-frame sequences that have V and J called. A share of the clones is absent; for the studies checked, an unresolved V gene accounts for under half, and the remainder has no known explanation. The sample table lists tens of thousands of clones, about 87% of them with a count of one. The ten largest clones take up around 7.4% of the sample. Sequencing was carried out using peripheral blood. Source of these receptors: a human donor with active COVID-19. The donor label of this sample is uncertain.

The genes are TRBV7-8 and TRBJ2-3, with a tentative D call TRBD2 (5 bases). Germline assignment: CDR1 SGHVS and CDR2 FQNEAQ. The CDR3 length is 11 residues. V lost 5 bases to trimming and J lost 8 bases, with 8 bases between them. In nucleotides, the CDR3 is TGTGCCAGCAGCCCTAGCACTACGCAGTATTTT. Amino acids: CASSPSTTQYF.

V is TRBV18 and J is TRBJ1-5, with 8 bases lining up with TRBD1. Germline V lookup: CDR1 KGHSH, CDR2 LQKENI. The length of the CDR3 is 15 residues. The J segment lost 6 bases and the V segment lost 3 bases, leaving 7 bases of the junction unmatched. The CDR3 DNA reads as TGTGCCAGCTCACCGAGCGTTGACAGGGGTCAGCCCCAGCATTTT. This codes for CASSPSVDRGQPQHF.

The chain employs TRBV12-3 or TRBV12-4 and TRBJ1-1; no clear D. Deletions cut 3 bases from V and 3 bases from J, with 5 bases between. The CDR3 has 12 amino acids. The CDR3 region has the DNA TGTGCCAGCAGTTTTATCTACACTGAAGCTTTCTTT. Amino acids: CASSFIYTEAFF.

The chain joins TRBV7-3 to TRBJ2-1, with D possibly matching TRBD1 (6 bases). CDR3 length: 13 amino acids. V was shortened by 3 bases and J by 6 bases, with 9 bases between the two germline ends. Germline-derived CDR1 and CDR2 are SGHTA and FQGTGA. Here the CDR3 DNA reads TGTGCCAGCAGCTTTCCAGGGGCCAATGAGCAGTTCTTC. This translates into CASSFPGANEQFF.

This clone was found once. This chain uses TRBV2 with TRBJ2-3, with TRBD1 as a possible D gene (6 bases). This CDR3 region has 14 residues. V was trimmed by 11 bases and J by 3 bases, leaving 18 bases between them. Germline lookup yields CDR1 SNHLY and CDR2 FYNNEI. The DNA for the CDR3 is TGTGCCGGCCTGCAGGGGTCGTTAACAGATACGCAGTATTTT. Translation gives CAGLQGSLTDTQYF.

The rearrangement joins TRBV19 to TRBJ1-5; 7 bases match TRBD1. The V gene's germline CDR1 is LNHDA and CDR2 SQIVND (reference sequence). J was trimmed by 4 bases and V by 1 base; bases with no gene match: 4. CDR3 size: 15 residues. CDR3 amino acids: CASSIVSGGNQPQHF. CDR3 sequence (DNA): TGTGCCAGTAGTATAGTTTCAGGGGGAAATCAGCCCCAGCATTTT.

The chain combines TRBV11-2 with TRBJ2-7; 8 positions agree with TRBD1. Losses at the gene ends were 1 base for V and 2 bases for J; bases not matched to a gene: 7. In germline, CDR1 is SGHAT, CDR2 FQNNGV. The CDR3 sequence is 16 residues long. This chain's CDR3 is CASSLVRGQGPYEQYF. CDR3 nucleotide sequence: TGTGCCAGCAGCTTAGTCCGAGGACAGGGACCCTACGAGCAGTACTTC.

The genes are TRBV12-3 or TRBV12-4 and TRBJ2-5; D may be TRBD2 (6 bases). V was clipped by 7 bases and J by 4 bases, with 13 bases between them. CDR3 length: 13 residues. The CDR3 bases are TGTGCCAGCACTCTATGGGGGGTAGAGACCCAGTACTTC. Amino acid sequence: CASTLWGVETQYF.

The CDR3 DNA reads as TGTGCCAGCCAGACAGGGGGCGAATATGGCTACACCTTC. Translating gives CASQTGGEYGYTF. The chain uses TRBV19 and TRBJ1-2; 10 bases match TRBD1. Germline values: CDR1 LNHDA, CDR2 SQIVND (reference sequence). There are 13 residues in the CDR3. V lost 9 bases and J lost 5; bases outside the gene matches: 6.

This chain connects TRBV5-1 to TRBJ1-2, with TRBD1 matching over 8 bases. The V gene's germline CDR1 is SGHRS and CDR2 YFSETQ. V shed 4 bases and J 8 bases; nucleotides not matched to a gene: 7. The length of the CDR3 is 13 residues. CDR3 sequence: CASSAGQGGGYTF. DNA for the CDR3: TGCGCCAGCAGCGCCGGACAGGGCGGAGGCTACACCTTC.

CDR3 nucleotide sequence: TGTGCCAGCAGCTTAGGCGCCCCGGGGACTGAAGCTTTCTTT. This sequence encodes CASSLGAPGTEAFF. The rearrangement uses TRBV7-9 and TRBJ1-1; D ambiguous. The CDR3 consists of 14 residues. Trimming stripped 1 base from V and 5 bases from J, with 11 bases between. Germline V gives CDR1 SEHNR, CDR2 FQNEAQ (reference sequence).

The rearrangement joins TRBV7-2 to TRBJ2-3; D possibly corresponds to TRBD1 (5 bases). The CDR3 is 15 amino acids. V dropped 5 bases and J dropped 6 bases, with 18 bases sitting between them. In germline, CDR1 is SGHTA, CDR2 FQGNSA. The CDR3 nucleotides read TGTGCCAGCAGCCCTACAGGCGTCCGTTGGGATACGCAGTATTTT. This sequence encodes CASSPTGVRWDTQYF.

This sequence joins TRBV30 and TRBJ2-3; a possible D gene is TRBD1 (6 bases). The V end lost 0 bases, the J end lost 6 bases, and 7 bases lay between the germline ends. In germline, CDR1 is GTSNPN, CDR2 SVGIG (reference sequence). The CDR3 has 12 residues. DNA of the CDR3: TGTGCCTGGAGTGTCACAGGGGATACGCAGTATTTT. It translates to CAWSVTGDTQYF.

The genes are TRBV18 and TRBJ2-5; D might be TRBD1 (6 bases). CDR3 length: 14 amino acids. Trimming took off 4 bases at V and 1 base at J, with 10 bases between the two ends. Looked up from germline, CDR1 is KGHSH and CDR2 is LQKENI. CDR3 nucleotides: TGTGCCAGCTCACACGGACAGACCCAAGAGACCCAGTACTTC. Residues: CASSHGQTQETQYF.